Following are 15 T cell receptor beta chains from one sample sequenced in a study of vaccination and CD4 T cells after COVID-19. Treatment described: roughly ten-day PBMC culture with coronavirus spike peptide pools or control peptides (ViraFEST assay). Harvesting of the unexposed donor's CD4+ T cells predated the COVID-19 pandemic (2011-2018). The antigens for these receptors are not known. With the Oncomine TCR Beta short-read assay, DNA from cultured CD4+ T cells was sequenced. After culture, CD4+ T cells served as the source for genomic DNA extraction. TCRdb ran MiXCR on the PCR reads and lists one entry per CDR3 protein. The repertoire consists of some 9,000 distinct CDR3 sequences, with about 28% occurring once and the leading ten covering approximately 23%. Sequences were obtained from CD4+ T cells from blood, cultured in vitro. These TCRs come from a human donor in good health.

The chain employs TRBV30 and TRBJ2-7; D is unresolved. V was trimmed by 1 base and J by 0 bases, leaving 10 bases between them. The CDR3 consists of 14 residues. Germline lookup yields CDR1 GTSNPN and CDR2 SVGIG (reference sequence). CDR3 residues: CAWSERVLSYEQYF. The CDR3, as DNA: TGTGCCTGGAGTGAAAGGGTTCTCTCCTACGAGCAGTACTTC.

This clonotype was observed a few times. The genes are TRBV20-1 and TRBJ2-5; D unresolved. The V and J ends lost 1 base and 5 bases respectively, with 8 bases between them. CDR1 and CDR2 (germline): DFQATT, SNEGSKA (reference sequence). There are 12 residues in the CDR3. The CDR3 spells CSARGTAETQYF. The DNA of the CDR3 is TGCAGTGCTAGAGGCACGGCGGAGACCCAGTACTTC.

The chain carries TRBV28 and TRBJ2-2; 8 bases map to TRBD2. Trimming took 1 base from V and 2 from J; bases not matched to a gene: 6. CDR1 and CDR2 from the germline V gene are MDHEN and SYDVKM. The CDR3 runs 17 residues. The CDR3 DNA is TGTGCCAGCAGTTTATCTAGCGGGCCCCTTAACACCGGGGAGCTGTTTTTT. It is translated as CASSLSSGPLNTGELFF.

CDR3 bases: TGTGCCACCAGTGACGAACTAGCTGGCGGAGATACGCAGTATTTT. Protein sequence: CATSDELAGGDTQYF. V is TRBV24-1 and J is TRBJ2-3, with a tentative D call TRBD2 (6 bases). Trimming cost V 4 bases and J 5 bases, with 15 bases left between them. Germline values: CDR1 KGHDR, CDR2 SFDVKD. The CDR3 has 15 amino acids.

This clonotype was counted between two and nine times. The chain recombines TRBV20-1 with TRBJ1-5, with 10 bases that match TRBD1. The germline gives CDR1 DFQATT, CDR2 SNEGSKA (reference sequence). CDR3 size: 17 residues. The V gene end was trimmed by 0 bases and the J gene end by 4 bases; junction bases not matched to a gene: 9. The chain's CDR3 is CSARDADRGRWNQPQHF. CDR3 in DNA: TGCAGTGCTAGAGATGCGGACAGGGGGAGGTGGAATCAGCCCCAGCATTTT.

This chain links TRBV20-1 with TRBJ2-1, with 9 bases that match TRBD2. With V trimmed by 5 bases and J by 10 bases, 12 bases remained unmatched. This CDR3 is 14 amino acids long. Germline CDR1 is DFQATT and CDR2 is SNEGSKA (reference sequence). The CDR3 loop is CSAPGVAGDREQFF. CDR3 DNA: TGCAGTGCTCCCGGGGTAGCGGGAGATCGGGAGCAGTTCTTC.

This clonotype occurred once. This chain uses TRBV5-5 with TRBJ2-1; 10 nucleotides agree with TRBD2. With 0 bases clipped from V and 4 bases from J, the junction kept 13 bases outside the gene matches. This CDR3 contains 19 residues. Germline CDR1 is SGHKS and CDR2 is YYEKEE (reference sequence). CDR3 region: CASSLGWVSGRAAYNEQFF. Here the CDR3 DNA reads TGTGCCAGCAGCTTGGGTTGGGTGAGCGGGAGGGCCGCGTACAATGAGCAGTTCTTC.

This chain uses TRBV6-5 with TRBJ1-1; D gene ambiguous. This CDR3 comprises 13 residues. Deletions cut 4 bases from V and 4 bases from J, with 10 bases between. Germline values: CDR1 MNHEY, CDR2 SVGAGI. The CDR3 bases are TGTGCCAGCAGTTTCATGGGTGGCACTGAAGCTTTCTTT. Translating it yields CASSFMGGTEAFF.

The chain couples TRBV10-3 to TRBJ2-2; TRBD2 matches 12 bases. CDR1 and CDR2 from the germline V gene are ENHRY and SYGVKD. V lost 10 bases to trimming and J lost 7 bases; unmatched junction nucleotides: 10. The CDR3 length is 15 residues. The CDR3 bases are TGTGCCACCTTGCCCCGACTAGCGGGAGACGGGGAGCTGTTTTTT. Protein product: CATLPRLAGDGELFF.

This clonotype was seen only a few times. The chain combines TRBV6-4 with TRBJ2-2; a weak D match, TRBD2 (5 bases). Trimming left V 0 bases short and J 6 bases short, with 11 bases between. The CDR3 is made up of 15 amino acids. Germline assignment: CDR1 MRHNA and CDR2 SNTAGT. CDR3 in DNA: TGTGCCAGCAGTGACTCCCCACAGCGGCCCGGGGAGCTGTTTTTT. It is translated as CASSDSPQRPGELFF.

This clonotype was observed a handful of times. The chain couples TRBV6-2 or TRBV6-3 to TRBJ2-7; 13 bases are a match to TRBD2. Unmatched junction bases numbered 20, after V lost 5 bases and J lost 1 base. The CDR3 has 21 residues. Germline assignment: CDR1 MNHEY and CDR2 SVGEGT. CDR3: CASSPQTAGLAGAMWSYEQYF. For the CDR3, the DNA is TGTGCCAGCAGTCCCCAGACCGCCGGACTAGCGGGAGCAATGTGGTCCTACGAGCAGTACTTC.

This chain joins TRBV11-2 and TRBJ1-1, with D tentatively TRBD1 (5 bases). Germline values: CDR1 SGHAT, CDR2 FQNNGV. The CDR3 is made up of 16 amino acids. V dropped 1 base and J dropped 0 bases, with 12 bases sitting between them. The CDR3 protein is CASSLVMGQVNTEAFF. As DNA, the CDR3 is TGTGCCAGCAGCTTAGTAATGGGGCAGGTGAACACTGAAGCTTTCTTT.

This clonotype was recorded only once. V is TRBV5-1 and J is TRBJ2-3, with 9 bases identical to TRBD1. Germline V lookup: CDR1 SGHRS, CDR2 YFSETQ. Trimming took 3 bases from V and 8 from J; bases not matched to a gene: 7. CDR3 size: 14 residues. The CDR3 loop is CASSWGQGGSTQYF. The CDR3 DNA reads as TGCGCCAGCAGCTGGGGACAGGGAGGGTCTACGCAGTATTTT.

This chain joins TRBV4-3 and TRBJ2-7, with a tentative D call TRBD2 (5 bases). In germline, CDR1 is LGHNA, CDR2 YSLEER. V dropped 1 base and J dropped 2 bases, with 12 bases sitting between them. The CDR3 loop spans 15 amino acids. The chain's CDR3 is CASSQGAVETYEQYF. Here the CDR3 DNA reads TGCGCCAGCAGCCAAGGAGCGGTTGAAACCTACGAGCAGTACTTC.

The V gene is TRBV5-4, the J gene TRBJ2-3; weak D call: TRBD2 (5 bases). This CDR3 region has 16 residues. Germline CDR1 reads SGHNT; CDR2 reads YYREEE (reference sequence). Trimming pared 9 bases from V and 0 bases from J, leaving 20 bases between. The CDR3 coding sequence is TGTGCCACCAACTCAGTTCGGGGTCTGAGCACAGATACGCAGTATTTT. This gives the protein CATNSVRGLSTDTQYF.